Each of the 14 T cell receptor beta chains below was sequenced from the same sample in a study of T cell clonality in common variable immunodeficiency. Repertoires were generated with immunoSEQ multiplex PCR, while TCRdb's copy carries only in-frame clones and drops some. The sample holds tens of thousands of clones, and no clone turns up only once. The sample was peripheral blood mononuclear cells. All receptors derive from a person aged 18-69 years in good health.

This clone was counted ten times or more. The CDR3 extends 3 residues past the end of the read, so its final part is completed from the germline J gene. The chain joins TRBV2 to TRBJ1-5; 8 nucleotides match TRBD1. The CDR3 is made up of 15 amino acids. The germline V gene has CDR1 SNHLY and CDR2 FYNNEI. V gave up 10 bases and J gave up 2 bases; unmatched junction bases: 10. CDR3 DNA, as far as it was read: TGTGCCAACGGGAAACCGGGACAGGGCAATCAGCCC. Translating gives CANGKPGQGNQP. The full CDR3 protein is CANGKPGQGNQPQHF.

This clone was observed at least ten times. The read finishes 3 residues shy of the CDR3 end, and the germline J gene is used to complete it. The chain is built from TRBV7-2 and TRBJ2-7; D may be TRBD2 (5 bases). This CDR3 comprises 14 residues. Germline V gene sequence: CDR1 SGHTA, CDR2 FQGNSA. The V and J ends lost 6 bases and 4 bases respectively, with 16 bases between them. CDR3 protein: CASRQTLAAYEQYF. The DNA read from the CDR3 is TGTGCCAGCAGACAGACTCTAGCAGCGTACGAG.

The table lists this clone with many counts. The observed sequence ends 3 residues before the CDR3 terminus, with the missing tail filled in from the germline J gene. V usage is TRBV12-3 or TRBV12-4 and J usage is TRBJ2-3; 10 bases map to TRBD2. V was pared by 5 bases and J by 2 bases, with 13 bases of the junction left unmatched. This CDR3 spans 18 amino acids. The sequenced CDR3 bases are TGTGCCAGCAGTGGCGGGGAAGCTAGCGGGGGACCCACAGATACG. This encodes CASSGGEASGGPTDT. The whole CDR3 region reads CASSGGEASGGPTDTQYF.

This clone was recorded many times. The read stops 3 residues short of the end of the CDR3; the missing end is completed from the germline J gene. V usage is TRBV20-1 and J usage is TRBJ2-7, with 7 bases that match TRBD2. V shed 5 bases, J shed 1 base, and the junction held 8 bases outside the gene matches. The CDR3 is 14 residues long. In germline, CDR1 is DFQATT, CDR2 SNEGSKA (reference sequence). The CDR3 loop is CSALGGGNSYEQYF. CDR3 bases read: TGCAGTGCTTTGGGGGGAGGGAATTCCTACGAG.

Many counts were recorded for this clone. From the germline J gene comes the end of the CDR3, since the read stops 3 residues before it. The chain uses TRBV7-8 and TRBJ1-6; tentative D call: TRBD1 (6 bases). The CDR3 sequence is 16 residues long. V was clipped by 6 bases and J by 3 bases, with 15 bases between them. Germline V gene sequence: CDR1 SGHVS, CDR2 FQNEAQ. CDR3 sequence reads: CASRIRTAIYNSPLHF. The part of the CDR3 DNA that was read is TGTGCCAGCAGGATCCGGACAGCGATCTATAATTCACCC.

In this sample, this clone turned up many times. The observed sequence ends 3 residues before the CDR3 terminus, with the missing tail filled in from the germline J gene. The chain joins TRBV18 to TRBJ1-3; D is unclear. The CDR3 sequence is 16 residues long. Germline assignment: CDR1 KGHSH and CDR2 LQKENI. Trimming removed 6 bases at V and 0 bases at J, with 15 bases between. The sequenced CDR3 bases are TGTGCCAGCTCCCTCGCGGAGACCCGCTCTGGAAACACC. Amino acid sequence: CASSLAETRSGNT. The complete CDR3 sequence is CASSLAETRSGNTIYF.

Note on this clone: The read ends 3 residues early relative to the CDR3; the germline J gene fills the gap. The V and J genes are TRBV19 and TRBJ2-5, with TRBD1 as a possible D gene (5 bases). V was cut by 2 bases and J by 3 bases, with 10 bases left in between. Germline V gene data show CDR1 as LNHDA and CDR2 as SQIVND (reference sequence). The CDR3 runs to 14 residues. The DNA read from the CDR3 is TGTGCCAGTAGTATAAAAGCAGGGAAAGAGACC. It codes for CASSIKAGKET. The whole CDR3 sequence reads CASSIKAGKETQYF.

About this clone: The CDR3 extends 3 residues past the end of the read, so its final part is completed from the germline J gene. This same CDR3 is encoded by further DNA sequences in the sample. The V gene is TRBV30, the J gene TRBJ1-2, with a possible D match to TRBD1 (6 bases). This CDR3 has 13 amino acids. Looked up from germline, CDR1 is GTSNPN and CDR2 is SVGIG (reference sequence). This chain's CDR3 is CAWSLSSGAGYTF. Incomplete CDR3 DNA: TGTGCCTGGAGTCTCAGTTCAGGGGCGGGA.

This clone was seen ten or more times. The read stops 3 residues short of the end of the CDR3; the missing end is completed from the germline J gene. This chain joins TRBV10-3 and TRBJ1-1; D gene unclear. V lost 7 bases, J lost 0 bases, and 9 bases lay in between. The CDR3 has 13 amino acids. CDR1 and CDR2 (germline): ENHRY, SYGVKD. CDR3 in amino acids: CAITKGLNTEAFF. Partial CDR3 DNA: TGTGCCATCACAAAGGGCCTGAACACTGAA.

On this clone itself: The CDR3 goes on 3 residues after the read ends, and that part is filled in from the germline J gene. The chain has TRBV5-1 and TRBJ2-3, with D perhaps TRBD2 (5 bases). CDR1 and CDR2 from the germline V gene are SGHRS and YFSETQ. The CDR3 length is 16 residues. The sequenced part of the CDR3 DNA is TGCGCCAGCAGCTCCCCCCGGTCGGCGGAGGTAGAGACG. The encoded protein is CASSSPRSAEVET. The whole CDR3 sequence reads CASSSPRSAEVETQYF. The entire variable domain, with the rest obtained from reference TRBV5-1 and TRBJ2-3, is as follows: KAGVTQTPRYLIKTRGQQVTLSCSPISGHRSVSWYQQTPGQGLQFLFEYFSETQRNKGNFPGRFSGRQFSNSRSEMNVSTLELGDSALYLCASSSPRSAEVETQYFGPGTRLTVL.

This clone was seen ten or more times. The read stops 3 residues short of the end of the CDR3; the missing end is completed from the germline J gene. J is TRBJ2-5 and V is TRBV2, with a weak D call TRBD1 (6 bases). Germline assignment: CDR1 SNHLY and CDR2 FYNNEI. The CDR3 has 14 residues. With 5 bases removed from V and 7 bases from J, the gap between germline ends came to 17 bases. The DNA read from the CDR3 is TGTGCCAGCAGTATTGGGACACCGGCATTGACC. Protein sequence: CASSIGTPALT. The CDR3 in its entirety is CASSIGTPALTQYF.

This clone was observed at least ten times. Here the CDR3 reads CASSLDSDRANYGYTF. The sequenced CDR3 bases are TGTGCCAGCAGCTTAGACTCGGACAGAGCCAACTATGGC. The chain carries TRBV7-8 and TRBJ1-2; D is possibly TRBD1 (6 bases). Read data end 3 residues before the CDR3 end; the end is taken from the germline J gene. Germline V gives CDR1 SGHVS, CDR2 FQNEAQ. Trimming removed 1 base from V and 2 bases from J, with 14 bases in between. The CDR3 extends over 16 amino acids.

This clone was observed at least ten times. The CDR3 sequence: CASSQDVYSGNTIYF. CDR3 DNA (partial): TGTGCCAGCAGCCAAGACGTTTACTCTGGAAACACC. The genes are TRBV4-2 and TRBJ1-3; D gene uncertain. Read data end 3 residues before the CDR3 end; the end is taken from the germline J gene. Germline V CDR1 and CDR2: LGHNA, YNFKEQ. Trimming pared 0 bases from V and 0 bases from J, leaving 6 bases between. The CDR3 length is 15 residues.

This clone has ten or more counts. The DNA ends 3 residues before the CDR3 does, and the rest of the CDR3 is filled in from the germline J gene. The chain has TRBV18 and TRBJ2-1, with TRBD1 as a possible D gene (5 bases). From germline, CDR1 is KGHSH and CDR2 LQKENI. The CDR3 has 14 residues. Deletions cut 0 bases from V and 9 bases from J, with 12 bases between. The sequenced CDR3 bases are TGTGCCAGCTCACCACCGGTCAGGGTGGGTGAG. This gives the protein CASSPPVRVGE. The CDR3 as a whole reads CASSPPVRVGEQFF. The variable domain in full, with the rest retrieved from reference TRBV18 and TRBJ2-1, is NAGVMQNPRHLVRRRGQEARLRCSPMKGHSHVYWYRQLPEEGLKFMVYLQKENIIDESGMPKERFSAEFPKEGPSILRIQQVVRGDSAAYFCASSPPVRVGEQFFGPGTRLTVL.